These 2 T cell receptor beta chains were all obtained from the same sample, sequenced in a study of metastatic and nonmetastatic thyroid tumors. TCRdb reanalyzed the PCR reads via MiXCR. The data hold roughly 6,900 clones, with 27% observed a single time. Nobody among the patients had been given any treatment before thyroid surgery. The sample taken for sequencing was adjacent normal tissue. These receptors originate from a male donor with papillary thyroid cancer or a benign thyroid nodule (not recorded which). Some clones in this sample may be carry-over from other donors' samples.

This clone has a handful of counts. This chain joins TRBV6-1 and TRBJ1-2; 10 positions agree with TRBD1. The CDR3 consists of 15 residues. V gave up 5 bases and J gave up 2 bases; unmatched junction bases: 5. CDR1 is MNHNS, CDR2 SASEGT, per germline. The chain's CDR3 is CASSNRQGANYGYTF. In DNA, the CDR3 is TGTGCCAGCAGTAACCGACAGGGGGCAAACTATGGCTACACCTTC.

This clone is medium-sized in the sample. The V gene is TRBV7-2, the J gene TRBJ2-7; possible D gene TRBD1, 6 bases. The CDR3 is made up of 16 amino acids. Germline CDR1 reads SGHTA; CDR2 reads FQGNSA. Trimming stripped 5 bases from V and 3 bases from J, with 20 bases between. CDR3 sequence reads: CASSLLSERGGYEQYF. For the CDR3, the DNA is TGTGCCAGCAGCCTACTTTCGGAGCGAGGGGGCTACGAGCAGTACTTC. Supplemented by reference TRBV7-2 and TRBJ2-7, the full variable domain reads GAGVSQSPSNKVTEKGKDVELRCDPISGHTALYWYRQSLGQGLEFLIYFQGNSAPDKSGLPSDRFSAERTGGSVSTLTIQRTQQEDSAVYLCASSLLSERGGYEQYFGPGTRLTVT.